A single sample is the source of the 7 T cell receptor beta chains below, sequenced in a study of blood T cell repertoires in COVID-19 (dated by TCRdb to 2020 to 2022). Library method: the immunoSEQ multiplex PCR assay. This is the immuneACCESS table as TCRdb keeps it, with only in-frame sequences that have V and J called. A part of the clones is gone; compared with another copy, unresolved V genes explain less than half, and the rest is unexplained. The sample table shows 390,000 or so clones, and approximately 90% are seen once. The top ten clones comprise roughly 1.4% of the sample. Sequencing was carried out using peripheral blood. The receptors shown here come from a woman aged 25 to 45 with active or convalescent COVID-19.

This chain connects TRBV28 to TRBJ1-3; a possible D gene is TRBD1 (6 bases). V lost 8 bases, J lost 0 bases, and 11 bases lay in between. CDR1 is MDHEN and CDR2 is SYDVKM in the germline V gene. The CDR3 runs to 14 residues. CDR3 DNA sequence: TGTGCCAGCGGACCGGACAGCTCTGGAAACACCATATATTTT. This gives the protein CASGPDSSGNTIYF.

This clone showed up just a few times. The rearrangement joins TRBV6-5 to TRBJ1-1; a possible D gene is TRBD1 (5 bases). Per the germline V gene, CDR1 is MNHEY and CDR2 is SVGAGI. V shed 6 bases and J shed 4 bases, with 12 bases lying between them. The CDR3 length is 13 residues. CDR3 sequence reads: CASRDRGVTEAFF. CDR3 nucleotide sequence: TGTGCCAGCAGGGACCGGGGGGTCACTGAAGCTTTCTTT.

The CDR3 sequence: CASSWPGTGNEKLFF. The DNA for the CDR3 is TGTGCCAGCAGTTGGCCTGGGACAGGTAATGAAAAACTGTTTTTT. V and J are TRBV27 and TRBJ1-4; 8 bases map to TRBD1. With V trimmed by 4 bases and J by 4 bases, 5 bases remained unmatched. The CDR3 spans 15 residues. From germline, CDR1 is MNHEY and CDR2 SMNVEV (reference sequence).

V usage is TRBV5-1 and J usage is TRBJ1-1; TRBD1 agrees at 7 bases. The length of the CDR3 is 13 residues. The ends lost 5 bases at V and 4 bases at J; junction bases unmatched: 5. Germline CDR1 SGHRS, CDR2 YFSETQ. CDR3 amino acids: CASSVQGSTEAFF. DNA of the CDR3: TGCGCCAGCAGTGTACAGGGGTCCACTGAAGCTTTCTTT. The whole variable domain, filled in from reference TRBV5-1 and TRBJ1-1, reads KAGVTQTPRYLIKTRGQQVTLSCSPISGHRSVSWYQQTPGQGLQFLFEYFSETQRNKGNFPGRFSGRQFSNSRSEMNVSTLELGDSALYLCASSVQGSTEAFFGQGTRLTVV.

The V call is TRBV27, the J call TRBJ2-3; perhaps TRBD1 as D (5 bases). V was pared by 3 bases and J by 6 bases, with 10 bases between. CDR1 is MNHEY, CDR2 SMNVEV, per germline (reference sequence). CDR3 length: 13 residues. The CDR3 loop reads CASSLGHWDTQYF. CDR3 DNA sequence: TGTGCCAGCAGTTTGGGGCACTGGGATACGCAGTATTTT.

This chain links TRBV28 with TRBJ1-6; TRBD1 is a possible D gene (6 bases). The CDR3 totals 15 residues. The germline V gene encodes CDR1 MDHEN and CDR2 SYDVKM. Trimming took off 5 bases at V and 9 bases at J, with 17 bases between the two ends. CDR3 DNA: TGTGCCAGCAGTCCCGGGTGGGGGGGCGGTTCACCCCTCCACTTT. This translates into CASSPGWGGGSPLHF.

This clone was seen a few times. The chain recombines TRBV10-3 with TRBJ1-1, with D maybe TRBD1 (5 bases). This CDR3 has 14 residues. V shed 5 bases and J shed 0 bases, with 10 bases lying between them. The germline V gene has CDR1 ENHRY and CDR2 SYGVKD. The CDR3 nucleotides are TGTGCCATCAGTTTAGACAGCGTGAACACTGAAGCTTTCTTT. It encodes CAISLDSVNTEAFF.